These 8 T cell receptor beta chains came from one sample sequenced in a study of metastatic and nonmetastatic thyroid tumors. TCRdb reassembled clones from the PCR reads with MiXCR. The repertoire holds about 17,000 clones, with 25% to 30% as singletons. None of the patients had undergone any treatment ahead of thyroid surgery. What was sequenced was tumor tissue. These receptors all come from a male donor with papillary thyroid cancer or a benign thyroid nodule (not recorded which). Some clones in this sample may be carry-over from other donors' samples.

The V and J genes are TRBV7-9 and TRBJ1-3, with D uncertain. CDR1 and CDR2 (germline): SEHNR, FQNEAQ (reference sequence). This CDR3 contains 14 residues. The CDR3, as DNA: TGTGTAAGCAGCTTAGTTGGAACTTCGGACACCATATATTTT. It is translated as CVSSLVGTSDTIYF.

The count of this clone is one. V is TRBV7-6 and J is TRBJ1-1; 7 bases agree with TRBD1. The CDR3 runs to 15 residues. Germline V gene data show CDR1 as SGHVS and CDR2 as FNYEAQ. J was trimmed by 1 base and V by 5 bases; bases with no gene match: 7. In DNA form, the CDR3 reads TGTGCCAGCAGCCCTCGACAGGGACGGAACACTGAAGCTTTCTTT. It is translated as CASSPRQGRNTEAFF.

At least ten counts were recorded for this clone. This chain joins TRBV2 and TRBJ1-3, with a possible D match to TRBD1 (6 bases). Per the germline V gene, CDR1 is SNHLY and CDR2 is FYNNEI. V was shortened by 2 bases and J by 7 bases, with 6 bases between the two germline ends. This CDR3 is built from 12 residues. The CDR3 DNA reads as TGTGCCAGCAGTGAACAGGGGAACACCATATATTTT. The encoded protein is CASSEQGNTIYF.

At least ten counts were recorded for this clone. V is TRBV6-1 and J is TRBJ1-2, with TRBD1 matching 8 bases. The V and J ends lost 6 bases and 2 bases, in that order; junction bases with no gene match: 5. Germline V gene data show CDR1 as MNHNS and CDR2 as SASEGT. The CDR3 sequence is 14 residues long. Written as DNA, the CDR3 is TGTGCCAGCAGGCCCCCAGGGGGCAACTATGGCTACACCTTC. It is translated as CASRPPGGNYGYTF.

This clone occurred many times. CDR3 sequence reads: CASRKAGLGPEQYF. Here the CDR3 DNA reads TGTGCCAGCAGAAAGGCAGGACTGGGGCCCGAGCAGTACTTC. V gene TRBV19 combines with J gene TRBJ2-7; D possibly uses TRBD1 or TRBD2 (5 bases each). Trimming removed 9 bases from V and 6 bases from J, with 21 bases in between. CDR3 size: 14 residues. Germline lookup yields CDR1 LNHDA and CDR2 SQIVND (reference sequence).

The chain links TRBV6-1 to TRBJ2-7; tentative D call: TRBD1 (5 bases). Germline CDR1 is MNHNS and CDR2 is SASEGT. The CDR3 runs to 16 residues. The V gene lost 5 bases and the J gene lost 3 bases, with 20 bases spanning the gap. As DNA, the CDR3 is TGTGCCAGCAGTCCTAATGGGGTCAGGGCCGTCTACGAGCAGTACTTC. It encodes CASSPNGVRAVYEQYF.

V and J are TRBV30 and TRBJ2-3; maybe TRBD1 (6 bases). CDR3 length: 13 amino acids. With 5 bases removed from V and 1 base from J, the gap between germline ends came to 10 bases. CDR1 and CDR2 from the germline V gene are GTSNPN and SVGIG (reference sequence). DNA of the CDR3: TGTGCCTGGTCGAGGACAGGCACAGATACGCAGTATTTT. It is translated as CAWSRTGTDTQYF.

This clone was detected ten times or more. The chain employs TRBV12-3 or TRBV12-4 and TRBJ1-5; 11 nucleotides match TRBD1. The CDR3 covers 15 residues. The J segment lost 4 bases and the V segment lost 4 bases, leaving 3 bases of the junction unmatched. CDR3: CASSSGTGGNQPQHF. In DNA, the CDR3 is TGTGCCAGCAGTTCCGGGACAGGGGGAAATCAGCCCCAGCATTTT.